This T cell receptor (beta chain) originates from a study of untreated major depressive disorder. The study, taken as a whole, reports: Depressed patients' CD4+ T cells carried increased TRBV05-01 (Vbeta 5.1) usage versus control CD4+ T cells. Findings may not generalize because the study sample was small.

To note about this clone: Its antigen remains unknown.

Sequenced by immunoSEQ multiplex PCR; TCRdb stores in-frame clones only, minus some. The sample has fewer than 30,000 clones; roughly nine tenths are singletons. The V gene's germline CDR1 is LNHNV and CDR2 YYDKDF (reference sequence). V was clipped by 1 base and J by 5 bases; unmatched bases: 4. CDR3 size: 14 residues. Around 95% CD4+ purity was typical by flow cytometry. The sample taken for sequencing was CD4+ T cells from PBMCs. The origin of this receptor is a woman aged 25 to 45 with major depressive disorder. The chain employs TRBV15 and TRBJ2-7; 8 bases are a match to TRBD2. Written as DNA, the CDR3 is TGTGCCACCAGCAGAGTAGCGGGGTATCACGAGCAGTACTTC. Its protein product is CATSRVAGYHEQYF.